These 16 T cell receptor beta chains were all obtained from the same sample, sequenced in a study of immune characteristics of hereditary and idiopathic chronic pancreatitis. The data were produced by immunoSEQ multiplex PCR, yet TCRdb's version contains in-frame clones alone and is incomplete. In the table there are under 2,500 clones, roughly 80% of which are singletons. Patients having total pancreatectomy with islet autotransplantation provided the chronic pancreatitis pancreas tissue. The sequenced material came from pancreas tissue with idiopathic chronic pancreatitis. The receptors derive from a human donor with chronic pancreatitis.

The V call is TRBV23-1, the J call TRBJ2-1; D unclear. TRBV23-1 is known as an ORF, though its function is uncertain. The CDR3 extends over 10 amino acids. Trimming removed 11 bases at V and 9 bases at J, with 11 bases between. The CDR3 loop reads CAVRPSEQFF. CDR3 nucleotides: TGCGCCGTCCGACCAAGTGAGCAGTTCTTC.

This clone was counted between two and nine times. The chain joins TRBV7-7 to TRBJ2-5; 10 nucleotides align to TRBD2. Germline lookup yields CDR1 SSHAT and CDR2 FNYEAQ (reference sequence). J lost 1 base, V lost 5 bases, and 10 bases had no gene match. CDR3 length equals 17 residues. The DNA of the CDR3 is TGTGCCAGCAGCCCAATTTTAAGCGGGGGGGGCCAAGAGACCCAGTACTTC. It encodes CASSPILSGGGQETQYF.

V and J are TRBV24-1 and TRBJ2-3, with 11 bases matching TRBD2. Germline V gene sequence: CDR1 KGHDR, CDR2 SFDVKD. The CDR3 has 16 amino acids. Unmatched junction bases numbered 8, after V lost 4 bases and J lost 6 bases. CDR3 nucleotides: TGTGCCACCAGTGACGGGGGACTAGCGGAGGTGGATACGCAGTATTTT. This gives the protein CATSDGGLAEVDTQYF.

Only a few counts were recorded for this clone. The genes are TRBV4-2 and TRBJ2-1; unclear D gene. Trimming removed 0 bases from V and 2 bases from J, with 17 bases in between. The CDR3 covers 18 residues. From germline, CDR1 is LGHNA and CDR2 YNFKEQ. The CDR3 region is CASSQDSPWRIAYNEQFF. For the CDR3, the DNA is TGTGCCAGCAGCCAAGATAGTCCCTGGCGGATAGCCTACAATGAGCAGTTCTTC.

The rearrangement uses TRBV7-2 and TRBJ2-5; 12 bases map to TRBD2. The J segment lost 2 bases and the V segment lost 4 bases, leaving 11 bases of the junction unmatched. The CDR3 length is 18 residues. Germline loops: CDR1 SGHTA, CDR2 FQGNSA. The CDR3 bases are TGTGCCAGCAGCTCCCCTAGCGGGGGGGCCATGCGGCAAGAGACCCAGTACTTC. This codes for CASSSPSGGAMRQETQYF.

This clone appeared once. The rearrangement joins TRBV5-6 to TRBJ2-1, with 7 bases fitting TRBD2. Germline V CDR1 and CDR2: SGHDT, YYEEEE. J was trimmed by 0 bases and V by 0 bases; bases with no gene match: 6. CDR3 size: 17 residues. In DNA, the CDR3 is TGTGCCAGCAGCTTGGCCGGGGGGAAGAGCTCCTACAATGAGCAGTTCTTC. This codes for CASSLAGGKSSYNEQFF.

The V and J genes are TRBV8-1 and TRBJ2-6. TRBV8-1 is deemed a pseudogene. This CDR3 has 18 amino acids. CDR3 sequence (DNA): TGTGGCAGTGTGCATCTTGATAGCCACAAAAGTCGGGCCAACGTCATGACTTTC. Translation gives CGSVHLDSHKSRANVMTF.

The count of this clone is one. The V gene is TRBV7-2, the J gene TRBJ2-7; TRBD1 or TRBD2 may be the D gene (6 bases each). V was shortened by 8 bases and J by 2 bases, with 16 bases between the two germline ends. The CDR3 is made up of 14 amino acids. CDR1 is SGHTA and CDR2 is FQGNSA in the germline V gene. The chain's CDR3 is CASAEGRGPYEQYF. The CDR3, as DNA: TGTGCCAGCGCGGAAGGACGGGGGCCCTACGAGCAGTACTTC.

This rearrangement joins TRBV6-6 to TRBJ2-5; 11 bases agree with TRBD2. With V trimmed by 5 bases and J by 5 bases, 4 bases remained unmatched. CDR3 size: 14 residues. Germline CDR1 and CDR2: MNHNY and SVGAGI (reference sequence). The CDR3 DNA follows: TGTGCCAGCAGTCCGACTAGCGGGACTGAGACCCAGTACTTC. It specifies CASSPTSGTETQYF.

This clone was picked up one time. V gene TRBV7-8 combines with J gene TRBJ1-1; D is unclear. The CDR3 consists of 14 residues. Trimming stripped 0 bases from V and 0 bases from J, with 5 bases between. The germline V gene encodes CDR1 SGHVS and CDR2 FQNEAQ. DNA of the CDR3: TGTGCCAGCAGCTTAGCGGGGATGAACACTGAAGCTTTCTTT. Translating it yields CASSLAGMNTEAFF.

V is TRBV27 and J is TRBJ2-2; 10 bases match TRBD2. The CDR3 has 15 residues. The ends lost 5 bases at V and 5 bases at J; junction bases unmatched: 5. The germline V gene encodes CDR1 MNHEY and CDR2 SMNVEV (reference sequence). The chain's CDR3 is CASSQRTSGTGELFF. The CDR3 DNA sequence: TGTGCCAGCAGTCAAAGGACTAGCGGAACCGGGGAGCTGTTTTTT.

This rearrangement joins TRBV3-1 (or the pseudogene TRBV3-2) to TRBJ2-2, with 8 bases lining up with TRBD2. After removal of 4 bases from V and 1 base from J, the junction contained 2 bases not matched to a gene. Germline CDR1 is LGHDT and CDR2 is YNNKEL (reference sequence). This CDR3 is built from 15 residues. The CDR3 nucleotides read TGTGCCAGCAGCCCCCGGGGGGGGAACACCGGGGAGCTGTTTTTT. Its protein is CASSPRGGNTGELFF.

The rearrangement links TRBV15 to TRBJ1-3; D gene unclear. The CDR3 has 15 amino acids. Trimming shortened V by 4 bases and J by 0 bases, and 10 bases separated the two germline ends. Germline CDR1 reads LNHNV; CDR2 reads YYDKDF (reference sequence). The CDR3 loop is CATSTRLSSGNTIYF. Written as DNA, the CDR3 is TGTGCCACCAGCACCAGACTTTCCTCTGGAAACACCATATATTTT.

Written as DNA, the CDR3 is TGTGCCAGCAGCCAAGAAGCGGGGGGGTCAGATACGCAGTATTTT. Protein: CASSQEAGGSDTQYF. This chain connects TRBV4-2 to TRBJ2-3; TRBD2 aligns across 10 bases. V lost 0 bases and J lost 4; bases outside the gene matches: 1. From germline, CDR1 is LGHNA and CDR2 YNFKEQ. The CDR3 has 15 residues.

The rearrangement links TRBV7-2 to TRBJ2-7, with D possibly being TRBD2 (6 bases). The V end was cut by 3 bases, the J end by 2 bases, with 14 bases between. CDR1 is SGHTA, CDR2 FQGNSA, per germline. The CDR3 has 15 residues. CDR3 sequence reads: CASSFGGQATYEQYF. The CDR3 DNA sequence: TGTGCCAGCAGCTTTGGAGGGCAGGCCACCTACGAGCAGTACTTC.

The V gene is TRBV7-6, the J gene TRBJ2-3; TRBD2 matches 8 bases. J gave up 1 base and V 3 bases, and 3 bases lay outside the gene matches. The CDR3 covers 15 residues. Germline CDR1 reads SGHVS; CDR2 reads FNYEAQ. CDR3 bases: TGTGCCAGCAGCTTCTTCGGGGGGGGCACAGATACGCAGTATTTT. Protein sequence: CASSFFGGGTDTQYF. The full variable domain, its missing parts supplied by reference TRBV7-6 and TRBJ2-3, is GAGVSQSPRYKVTKRGQDVALRCDPISGHVSLYWYRQALGQGPEFLTYFNYEAQQDKSGLPNDRFSAERPEGSISTLTIQRTEQRDSAMYRCASSFFGGGTDTQYFGPGTRLTVL.